This entry describes one TCR beta chain. Its antigen is unidentified. This sample is drawn from a study of T cells in Graves' hyperthyroidism and ophthalmopathy. Across the study: Peripheral blood was collected at initial diagnosis, before any treatment. Study-wide points: The blood repertoire included most of the expanded thyroid clonotypes above 0.001.

Aged 18 to 65, the patients had hyperthyroidism that was newly diagnosed and had lasted under 2 months. From RNA transcripts, TCR beta CDR3 regions were amplified. A set of HTBI primers served as the primers for a first-round RT-PCR of the TCR CDR3. TCRdb re-derived calls from the multiplex PCR reads in MiXCR, one entry per CDR3 protein. Altogether 600,000 to 750,000 distinct CDR3 sequences are present, 15% to 20% being singletons, with the ten largest covering roughly a sixth. Material for sequencing was blood. This clonotype was obtained from a man aged 45-65 years with Graves' hyperthyroidism.

The CDR3 is CSAGTGGETQYF. The DNA for the CDR3 is TGCAGTGCTGGGACAGGTGGAGAGACCCAGTACTTC. The V gene is TRBV20-1, the J gene TRBJ2-5; 8 bases map to TRBD1. J gave up 4 bases and V 5 bases, and 3 bases lay outside the gene matches. The germline V gene has CDR1 DFQATT and CDR2 SNEGSKA (reference sequence). The CDR3 sequence is 12 residues long.